This is a list of T cell receptor beta chains from one sample in a study of blood T cells in healthy people across ages. TCRdb used MiXCR to reprocess the 5' RACE reads, holding one entry per CDR3 protein. The profile covers almost 550,000 distinct CDR3 sequences, with about 24% appearing a single time and 8.7% taken by the ten largest. Another study also made use of these data, one on T cells of mothers and their children.

Specimen: blood. The source is a boy aged 5-17 years in good health. The CDR3 runs from the conserved cysteine through the conserved F or W. D genes are given only for firm matches. Rows give clone size only sometimes, using once, few, many, or a class for an expanded clone.

D: NA
J: TRBJ2-5
V: TRBV21-1
size: few
CDR3: CASSKEPGADDQETQYF
DNA: TGTGCCAGCAGCAAAGAACCGGGGGCGGATGATCAAGAGACCCAGTACTTC

D: TRBD1
J: TRBJ1-5
V: TRBV6-2/TRBV6-3
size: NA
CDR3: CASSKDRADQPQHF
DNA: TGTGCCAGCAGCAAGGACAGGGCTGACCAGCCCCAGCATTTT

D: NA
J: TRBJ2-1
V: TRBV27
size: few
CDR3: CASSSPAYNEQFF
DNA: TGTGCCAGCAGTTCTCCGGCCTACAATGAGCAGTTCTTC

D: NA
J: TRBJ1-2
V: TRBV19
size: NA
CDR3: CASSIDQDVTLTYGYTF
DNA: TGTGCCAGTAGTATAGATCAAGATGTCACCCTGACCTATGGCTACACCTTC

D: TRBD1
J: TRBJ1-1
V: TRBV12-3/TRBV12-4
size: few
CDR3: CASSPGQGRDTEAFF
DNA: TGTGCCAGCAGTCCAGGACAGGGGCGGGACACTGAAGCTTTCTTT

D: TRBD1
J: TRBJ2-2
V: TRBV10-3
size: NA
CDR3: CAISERSRGTGESTGELFF
DNA: TGTGCCATCAGTGAGCGCTCTCGCGGGACAGGGGAGAGCACCGGGGAGCTGTTTTTT

D: NA
J: TRBJ1-3
V: TRBV20-1
size: many
CDR3: CSARVPGAPSNTIYF
DNA: TGCAGTGCTAGAGTCCCAGGAGCTCCCTCGAACACCATATATTTT

D: NA
J: TRBJ2-1
V: TRBV27
size: few
CDR3: CASSSVRSSYNEQFF
DNA: TGTGCCAGCAGTTCGGTCCGGTCCTCCTACAATGAGCAGTTCTTC

D: NA
J: TRBJ2-7
V: TRBV28
size: many
CDR3: CASSPRWGEQYF
DNA: TGTGCCAGCAGCCCACGGTGGGGCGAGCAGTACTTC

D: NA
J: TRBJ2-7
V: TRBV6-5
size: few
CDR3: CASRISRTAYEQYF
DNA: TGTGCCAGCAGGATAAGTAGGACAGCCTACGAGCAGTACTTC

D: NA
J: TRBJ1-4
V: TRBV29-1
size: many
CDR3: CVEGIKLFF
DNA: TGCGTCGAGGGAATAAAACTGTTTTTT

D: TRBD2
J: TRBJ2-1
V: TRBV29-1
size: few
CDR3: CSVEDPPLYTLSGGPHNEQFF
DNA: TGCAGCGTTGAAGACCCCCCTTTATATACACTAAGCGGGGGGCCCCACAATGAGCAGTTCTTC

D: TRBD2
J: TRBJ2-3
V: TRBV12-3/TRBV12-4
size: NA
CDR3: CASSAGGGTSDTQYF
DNA: TGTGCCAGCAGTGCTGGCGGGGGGACGTCAGATACGCAGTATTTT

D: NA
J: TRBJ1-6
V: TRBV20-1
size: NA
CDR3: CSAPGEGNSPLHF
DNA: TGCAGTGCACCAGGGGAAGGTAATTCACCCCTCCACTTT

D: NA
J: TRBJ2-6
V: TRBV28
size: NA
CDR3: CASSSPGTSGANVLTF
DNA: TGTGCCAGCAGTTCCCCTGGGACTTCTGGGGCCAACGTCCTGACTTTC

D: NA
J: TRBJ2-1
V: TRBV7-9
size: NA
CDR3: CASSLATRLYNEQFF
DNA: TGTGCCAGCAGCTTAGCAACGCGACTGTACAATGAGCAGTTCTTC

D: NA
J: TRBJ2-5
V: TRBV7-8
size: NA
CDR3: CGSGTVGETQYF
DNA: TGTGGCAGCGGGACAGTCGGTGAGACCCAGTACTTC

D: TRBD2
J: TRBJ2-2
V: TRBV5-1
size: NA
CDR3: CASSPEGSGGYTGELFF
DNA: TGCGCCAGCAGCCCGGAAGGAAGCGGGGGCTACACCGGGGAGCTGTTTTTT

D: NA
J: TRBJ2-6
V: TRBV2
size: NA
CDR3: CASSVVTPGYGANVLTF
DNA: TGTGCCAGCAGTGTGGTGACACCGGGGTATGGGGCCAACGTCCTGACTTTC

D: NA
J: TRBJ2-7
V: TRBV29-1
size: NA
CDR3: CSVRGQPLDEQYF
DNA: TGCAGCGTTCGGGGACAACCCTTGGACGAGCAGTACTTC

D: NA
J: TRBJ1-5
V: TRBV4-1
size: few
CDR3: CASSQDRVSNQPQHF
DNA: TGCGCCAGCAGCCAAGATAGGGTTAGCAATCAGCCCCAGCATTTT

D: TRBD2
J: TRBJ2-7
V: TRBV6-4
size: NA
CDR3: CASSSVAGPSSYNERFF
DNA: TGTGCCAGCAGTTCCGTAGCGGGCCCTAGCTCCTACAATGAGCGGTTCTTC

D: NA
J: TRBJ2-7
V: TRBV7-2
size: NA
CDR3: CASSFGGGGREQYF
DNA: TGTGCCAGCAGCTTCGGAGGAGGGGGTCGCGAGCAGTACTTC

D: TRBD2
J: TRBJ2-1
V: TRBV6-2/TRBV6-3
size: few
CDR3: CASSLTSGGRNEQFF
DNA: TGTGCCAGCAGTCTAACTAGCGGGGGAAGGAATGAGCAGTTCTTC

D: NA
J: TRBJ1-4
V: TRBV4-1
size: few
CDR3: CASSQTAATNEKLFF
DNA: TGCGCCAGCAGCCAAACAGCTGCAACTAATGAAAAACTGTTTTTT

D: NA
J: TRBJ2-3
V: TRBV9
size: NA
CDR3: CASSQGEASGGTQYF
DNA: TGTGCCAGCAGCCAAGGAGAGGCATCTGGTGGTACGCAGTATTTT

D: NA
J: TRBJ2-7
V: TRBV5-6
size: NA
CDR3: CASSWTFLSSYEQYF
DNA: TGTGCCAGCAGCTGGACTTTTTTAAGCTCCTACGAGCAGTACTTC

D: NA
J: TRBJ2-5
V: TRBV9
size: few
CDR3: CASSVEGRTQETQYF
DNA: TGTGCCAGCAGCGTAGAAGGACGGACGCAAGAGACCCAGTACTTC

D: TRBD1
J: TRBJ2-1
V: TRBV29-1
size: few
CDR3: CTALGQGYNEQFF
DNA: TGCACCGCCCTGGGACAGGGCTACAATGAGCAGTTCTTC

D: NA
J: TRBJ2-5
V: TRBV7-2
size: few
CDR3: CASSPRYDGTQYF
DNA: TGTGCCAGCAGCCCGCGGTATGACGGGACCCAGTACTTC

D: NA
J: TRBJ2-3
V: TRBV6-1
size: few
CDR3: CALLLVSAPEELTDTQYF
DNA: TGTGCTCTCTTGTTGGTTAGCGCCCCCGAAGAACTCACAGATACGCAGTATTTT

D: NA
J: TRBJ1-2
V: TRBV5-1
size: NA
CDR3: CASSDDQVLYGYTF
DNA: TGCGCCAGCAGCGACGATCAGGTTCTGTATGGCTACACCTTC

D: TRBD1
J: TRBJ2-7
V: TRBV20-1
size: NA
CDR3: CSARDPRDRTYEQYF
DNA: TGCAGTGCTAGAGACCCCAGGGACAGGACCTACGAGCAGTACTTC

D: NA
J: TRBJ2-1
V: TRBV29-1
size: NA
CDR3: CSVVQGVEQCF
DNA: TGCAGCGTTGTCCAGGGAGTCGAGCAGTGCTTC

D: NA
J: TRBJ1-1
V: TRBV7-3
size: NA
CDR3: CASSSLIRNTEAFF
DNA: TGTGCCAGCAGCTCCCTCATTAGGAACACTGAAGCTTTCTTT

D: TRBD2
J: TRBJ2-1
V: TRBV7-2
size: NA
CDR3: CACIQGGTSGSFEQFF
DNA: TGTGCCTGCATCCAAGGGGGGACTAGCGGGAGTTTTGAGCAGTTCTTC

D: TRBD1
J: TRBJ2-5
V: TRBV7-9
size: many
CDR3: CASSPGTGGQETQYF
DNA: TGTGCCAGCAGCCCCGGGACAGGGGGCCAAGAGACCCAGTACTTC

D: TRBD2
J: TRBJ2-7
V: TRBV28
size: few
CDR3: CASSLNPLAGIVTYEQYF
DNA: TGTGCCAGCAGTTTGAACCCCCTAGCGGGCATCGTTACCTACGAGCAGTACTTC

D: NA
J: TRBJ2-2
V: TRBV24-1
size: NA
CDR3: CATSEAGLNTGELFF
DNA: TGTGCCACCAGTGAGGCGGGCTTGAACACCGGGGAGCTGTTTTTT

D: NA
J: TRBJ2-1
V: TRBV11-2
size: NA
CDR3: CATKRYNEQFF
DNA: TGTGCCACCAAAAGGTATAATGAGCAGTTCTTC

D: NA
J: TRBJ2-7
V: TRBV7-2
size: few
CDR3: CASSLQQGRPYEQYF
DNA: TGTGCCAGCAGCTTACAACAGGGGAGGCCCTACGAGCAGTACTTC

D: NA
J: TRBJ2-1
V: TRBV20-1
size: few
CDR3: CSARDDSSYNEQFF
DNA: TGCAGTGCTCGGGACGACAGCTCCTACAATGAGCAGTTCTTC

D: TRBD1
J: TRBJ1-1
V: TRBV5-1
size: NA
CDR3: CASSPPGQSMNTEAFF
DNA: TGCGCCAGCAGCCCCCCGGGACAGAGCATGAACACTGAAGCTTTCTTT

D: NA
J: TRBJ2-6
V: TRBV2
size: few
CDR3: CASSRAGSSGANVLTF
DNA: TGTGCCAGCAGTCGCGCCGGTAGCTCTGGGGCCAACGTCCTGACTTTC

D: NA
J: TRBJ1-1
V: TRBV6-6
size: few
CDR3: CASSYDVKAFF
DNA: TGTGCCAGCAGTTACGATGTGAAAGCTTTCTTT

D: NA
J: TRBJ1-2
V: TRBV2
size: NA
CDR3: CASSEGGGYTF
DNA: TGTGCCAGCAGTGAAGGGGGAGGCTACACCTTC

D: TRBD2
J: TRBJ2-1
V: TRBV28
size: NA
CDR3: CASFLPPGTSGYNEQFF
DNA: TGTGCCAGCTTTCTCCCTCCAGGGACTAGCGGGTACAATGAGCAGTTCTTC

D: NA
J: TRBJ2-1
V: TRBV6-4
size: NA
CDR3: CASSEIVSGEQFF
DNA: TGTGCCAGCAGTGAGATTGTATCGGGAGAGCAGTTCTTC

D: TRBD2
J: TRBJ2-7
V: TRBV27
size: NA
CDR3: CASSLRLAGGEQYF
DNA: TGTGCCAGCAGTTTACGGCTAGCGGGAGGCGAGCAGTACTTC